This passage covers 12 T cell receptor beta chains from one sample sequenced in a study of cytomegalovirus exposure and HLA in healthy donors. Sequenced by immunoSEQ multiplex PCR; TCRdb stores in-frame clones only, minus some. The profile shows 80,000 to 100,000 clones, roughly 87% of them singletons. The sequenced sample was PBMCs. The origin of the receptors is a man younger than 35 in good health and CMV-seropositive.

This clone occurred once. V gene TRBV14 combines with J gene TRBJ1-6, with D possibly TRBD1 on 5 matching bases. This CDR3 contains 16 residues. V was clipped by 4 bases and J by 6 bases, with 16 bases between them. Per germline, CDR1 SGHDN and CDR2 FVKESK. CDR3 protein: CASSPPRQMGNSPLHF. DNA of the CDR3: TGTGCCAGCAGCCCGCCCCGACAGATGGGTAATTCACCCCTCCACTTT. The whole variable domain, remainder taken from reference TRBV14 and TRBJ1-6, is EAGVTQFPSHSVIEKGQTVTLRCDPISGHDNLYWYRRVMGKEIKFLLHFVKESKQDESGMPNNRFLAERTGGTYSTLKVQPAELEDSGVYFCASSPPRQMGNSPLHFGNGTRLTVT.

The chain joins TRBV11-3 to TRBJ2-1; D is unclear. V lost 5 bases and J 7 bases, leaving 6 bases between the germline ends. The CDR3 consists of 11 residues. CDR1 SGHNT and CDR2 YENEEA come from the germline V gene. The CDR3 region is CASSLLNEQFF. As DNA, the CDR3 is TGTGCCAGCAGCCTTCTGAATGAGCAGTTCTTC.

The genes are TRBV18 and TRBJ2-3; 9 bases are a match to TRBD1. The CDR3 contains 21 residues. Germline V gene sequence: CDR1 KGHSH, CDR2 LQKENI. With V trimmed by 3 bases and J by 13 bases, 32 bases remained unmatched. The CDR3 DNA reads as TGTGCCAGCTCACCGCGGGGACAGGGCTTGGAACGGGATGACATTTTCTCGCGGGAGTATTTT. This sequence encodes CASSPRGQGLERDDIFSREYF.

This chain connects TRBV7-8 to TRBJ2-7, with 7 bases matching TRBD1. Per the germline V gene, CDR1 is SGHVS and CDR2 is FQNEAQ. This CDR3 region has 12 residues. V shed 1 base, J shed 12 bases, and the junction held 6 bases outside the gene matches. The CDR3 bases are TGTGCCAGCAGCTTAGGTTGGGACAGCAGGTACTTC. Protein sequence: CASSLGWDSRYF.

This clone showed up just once. The V gene is TRBV6-5, the J gene TRBJ2-5, with D maybe TRBD2 (6 bases). Trimming removed 2 bases from V and 5 bases from J, with 15 bases in between. CDR1 is MNHEY and CDR2 is SVGAGI in the germline V gene. The CDR3 loop spans 15 amino acids. In DNA, the CDR3 is TGTGCCAGCAGTTACAATGCGGGGTTTGGGGAGACCCAGTACTTC. This gives the protein CASSYNAGFGETQYF.

The gene calls are TRBV21-1 and TRBJ2-5; TRBD1, as called in the table, went unchecked against the DNA. TRBV21-1 is annotated as a pseudogene. The CDR3 is made up of 17 amino acids. CDR3 loop: CASSKGKALTGGETQYF. The DNA of the CDR3 is TGTGCCAGCAGCAAAGGAAAGGCGCTCACAGGGGGGGAGACCCAGTACTTC.

The chain couples TRBV27 to TRBJ2-1; 8 nucleotides align to TRBD1. V was pared by 1 base and J by 5 bases, with 4 bases of the junction left unmatched. This CDR3 contains 15 residues. The germline CDR1 and CDR2 sequences are MNHEY and SMNVEV (reference sequence). This CDR3 reads CASSLLDRANNEQFF. The DNA of the CDR3 is TGTGCCAGCAGTTTATTGGACAGGGCCAACAATGAGCAGTTCTTC.

The chain combines TRBV11-2 with TRBJ2-3, with D tentatively TRBD2 (5 bases). CDR1 is SGHAT and CDR2 is FQNNGV in the germline V gene. V shed 5 bases and J shed 9 bases, with 9 bases lying between them. The CDR3 sequence is 11 residues long. The CDR3 loop is CASSPGRTQYF. The CDR3 DNA is TGTGCCAGCAGCCCGGGAAGAACGCAGTATTTT. Supplemented by reference TRBV11-2 and TRBJ2-3, the full variable domain reads EAGVAQSPRYKIIEKRQSVAFWCNPISGHATLYWYQQILGQGPKLLIQFQNNGVVDDSQLPKDRFSAERLKGVDSTLKIQPAKLEDSAVYLCASSPGRTQYFGPGTRLTVL.

The chain employs TRBV6-7 and TRBJ2-6, with TRBD1 identical over 9 bases. TRBV6-7 is an ORF, and what it does is uncertain. The V and J ends lost 2 bases and 0 bases, in that order; junction bases with no gene match: 8. This CDR3 comprises 19 residues. The CDR3 bases are TGTGCCAGCAGTTACAATCCCGGGACAGGGCCCTCTGGGGCCAACGTCCTGACTTTC. Translation: CASSYNPGTGPSGANVLTF.

The chain carries TRBV5-8 and TRBJ2-5; possible D gene TRBD2, 6 bases. This CDR3 has 18 amino acids. V lost 4 bases and J lost 1, with 23 bases in between. Germline V gene sequence: CDR1 SGHTS, CDR2 YDEGEE. The CDR3 is CASSTEGFRASVQETQYF. In DNA, the CDR3 is TGTGCCAGCAGCACGGAGGGGTTTCGAGCTAGCGTCCAAGAGACCCAGTACTTC.

The rearrangement links TRBV2 to TRBJ2-3; 8 nucleotides align to TRBD1. CDR3 length: 14 residues. Germline V CDR1 and CDR2: SNHLY, FYNNEI. V trimming: 8 bases; J trimming: 0 bases; junction bases outside the gene matches: 4. The CDR3: CASRDRTSTDTQYF. CDR3 nucleotide sequence: TGTGCCAGCCGGGACAGGACTAGCACAGATACGCAGTATTTT.

V and J are TRBV4-3 and TRBJ1-6; D unclear. V shed 6 bases and J shed 1 base, with 13 bases lying between them. Germline CDR1 reads LGHNA; CDR2 reads YSLEER. CDR3 length: 16 amino acids. This CDR3 is CASSRATTSYNSPLHF. Written as DNA, the CDR3 is TGCGCCAGCAGTCGCGCAACGACATCCTATAATTCACCCCTCCACTTT.